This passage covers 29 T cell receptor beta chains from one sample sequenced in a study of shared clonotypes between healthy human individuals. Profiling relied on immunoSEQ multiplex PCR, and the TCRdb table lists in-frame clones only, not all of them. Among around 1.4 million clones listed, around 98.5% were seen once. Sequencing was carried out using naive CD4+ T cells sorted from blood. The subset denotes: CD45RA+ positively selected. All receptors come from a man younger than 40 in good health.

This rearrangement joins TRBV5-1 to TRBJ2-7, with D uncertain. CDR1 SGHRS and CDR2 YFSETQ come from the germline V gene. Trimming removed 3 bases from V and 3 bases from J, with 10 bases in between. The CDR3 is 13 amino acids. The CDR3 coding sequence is TGCGCCAGCAGCTCCAAGTCGGGCTACGAGCAGTACTTC. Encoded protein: CASSSKSGYEQYF.

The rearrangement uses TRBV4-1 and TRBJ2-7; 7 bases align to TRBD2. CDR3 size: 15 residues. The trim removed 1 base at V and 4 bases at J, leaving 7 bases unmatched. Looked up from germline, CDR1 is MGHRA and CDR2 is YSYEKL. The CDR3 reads CASSQGLGGGYEQYF. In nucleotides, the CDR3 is TGCGCCAGCAGCCAAGGCCTGGGGGGGGGATACGAGCAGTACTTC.

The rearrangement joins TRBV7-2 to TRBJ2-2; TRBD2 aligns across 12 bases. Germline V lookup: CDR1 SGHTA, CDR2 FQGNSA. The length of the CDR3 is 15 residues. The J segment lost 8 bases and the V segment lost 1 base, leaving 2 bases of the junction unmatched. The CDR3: CASSLGTSGKGELFF. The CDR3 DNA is TGTGCCAGCAGCTTAGGGACTAGCGGGAAGGGGGAGCTGTTTTTT. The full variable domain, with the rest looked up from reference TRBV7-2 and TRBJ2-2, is GAGVSQSPSNKVTEKGKDVELRCDPISGHTALYWYRQSLGQGLEFLIYFQGNSAPDKSGLPSDRFSAERTGGSVSTLTIQRTQQEDSAVYLCASSLGTSGKGELFFGEGSRLTVL.

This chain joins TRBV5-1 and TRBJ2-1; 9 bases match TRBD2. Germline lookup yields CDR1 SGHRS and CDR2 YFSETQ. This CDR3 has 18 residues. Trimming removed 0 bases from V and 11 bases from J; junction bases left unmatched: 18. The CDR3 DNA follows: TGCGCCAGCAGCTTGGAGCCCCACGGACTGATAGCGGGAGTTCAGCAGTTCTTC. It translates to CASSLEPHGLIAGVQQFF.

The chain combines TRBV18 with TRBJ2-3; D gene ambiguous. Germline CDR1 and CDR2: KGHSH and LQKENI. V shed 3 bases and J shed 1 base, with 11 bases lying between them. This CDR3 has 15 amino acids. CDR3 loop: CASSPPTSGTDTQYF. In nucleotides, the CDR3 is TGTGCCAGCTCACCTCCGACCAGCGGCACAGATACGCAGTATTTT.

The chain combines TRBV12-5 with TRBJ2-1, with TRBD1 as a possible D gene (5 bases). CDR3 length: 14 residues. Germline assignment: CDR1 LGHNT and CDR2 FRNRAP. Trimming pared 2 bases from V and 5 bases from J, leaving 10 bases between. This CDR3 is CASGLRGGNNEQFF. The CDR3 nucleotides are TGTGCTAGTGGTTTGAGGGGTGGCAACAATGAGCAGTTCTTC. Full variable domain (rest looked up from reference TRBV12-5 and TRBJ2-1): DARVTQTPRHKVTEMGQEVTMRCQPILGHNTVFWYRQTMMQGLELLAYFRNRAPLDDSGMPKDRFSAEMPDATLATLKIQPSEPRDSAVYFCASGLRGGNNEQFFGPGTRLTVL.

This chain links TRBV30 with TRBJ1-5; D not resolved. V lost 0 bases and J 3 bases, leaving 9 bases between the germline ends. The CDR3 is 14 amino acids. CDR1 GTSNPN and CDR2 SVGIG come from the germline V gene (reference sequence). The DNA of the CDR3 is TGTGCCTGGAGTGTACTCGGGTTCAATCAGCCCCAGCATTTT. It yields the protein CAWSVLGFNQPQHF.

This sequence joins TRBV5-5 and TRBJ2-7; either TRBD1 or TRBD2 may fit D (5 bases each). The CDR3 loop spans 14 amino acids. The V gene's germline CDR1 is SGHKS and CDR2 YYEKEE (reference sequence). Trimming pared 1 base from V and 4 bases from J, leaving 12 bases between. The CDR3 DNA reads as TGTGCCAGCAGCTTGACGGGGCCCCAGTACGAGCAGTACTTC. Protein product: CASSLTGPQYEQYF.

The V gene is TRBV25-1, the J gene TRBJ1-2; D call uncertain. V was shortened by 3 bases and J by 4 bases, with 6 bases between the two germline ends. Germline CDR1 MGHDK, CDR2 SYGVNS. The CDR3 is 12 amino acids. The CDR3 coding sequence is TGTGCCAGCAGTGAGTCGCGCTATGGCTACACCTTC. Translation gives CASSESRYGYTF.

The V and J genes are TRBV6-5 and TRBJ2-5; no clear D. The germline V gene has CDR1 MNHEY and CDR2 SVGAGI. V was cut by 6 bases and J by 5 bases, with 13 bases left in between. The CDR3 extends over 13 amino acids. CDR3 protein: CASSRFMAETQYF. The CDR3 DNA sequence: TGTGCCAGCAGCCGCTTTATGGCGGAGACCCAGTACTTC.

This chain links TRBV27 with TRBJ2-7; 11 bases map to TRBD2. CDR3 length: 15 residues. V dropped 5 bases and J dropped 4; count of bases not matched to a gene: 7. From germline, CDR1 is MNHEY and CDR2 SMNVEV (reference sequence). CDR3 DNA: TGTGCCAGCAGTGAGACTAGCGGGAAAACGTACGAGCAGTACTTC. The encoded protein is CASSETSGKTYEQYF.

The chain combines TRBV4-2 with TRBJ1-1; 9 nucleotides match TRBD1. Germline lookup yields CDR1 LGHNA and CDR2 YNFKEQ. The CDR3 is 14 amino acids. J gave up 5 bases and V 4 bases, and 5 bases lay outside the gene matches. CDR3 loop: CASSPQDRGTEAFF. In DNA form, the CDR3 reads TGTGCCAGCAGCCCACAGGACAGGGGAACTGAAGCTTTCTTT.

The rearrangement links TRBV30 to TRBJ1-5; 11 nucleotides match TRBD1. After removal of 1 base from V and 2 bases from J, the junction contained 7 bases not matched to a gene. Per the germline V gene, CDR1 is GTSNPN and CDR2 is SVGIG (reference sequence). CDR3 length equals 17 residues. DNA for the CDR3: TGTGCCTGGAGTGGGGGACAGGGGGTTTCCGGCAATCAGCCCCAGCATTTT. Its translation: CAWSGGQGVSGNQPQHF.

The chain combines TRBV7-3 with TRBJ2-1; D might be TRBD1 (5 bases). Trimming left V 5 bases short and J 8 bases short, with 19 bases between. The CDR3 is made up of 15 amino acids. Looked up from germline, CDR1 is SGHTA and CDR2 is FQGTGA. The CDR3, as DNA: TGTGCCAGCAGCCCCTCTGGTCAGGGATTTGATGAGCAGTTCTTC. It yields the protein CASSPSGQGFDEQFF.

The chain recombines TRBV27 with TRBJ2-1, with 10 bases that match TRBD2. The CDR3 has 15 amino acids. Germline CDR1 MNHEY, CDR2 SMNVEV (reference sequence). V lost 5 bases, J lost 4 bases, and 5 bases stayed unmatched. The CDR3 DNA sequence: TGTGCCAGCAGTCCAGGACTAGCGGTTTACAATGAGCAGTTCTTC. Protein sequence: CASSPGLAVYNEQFF.

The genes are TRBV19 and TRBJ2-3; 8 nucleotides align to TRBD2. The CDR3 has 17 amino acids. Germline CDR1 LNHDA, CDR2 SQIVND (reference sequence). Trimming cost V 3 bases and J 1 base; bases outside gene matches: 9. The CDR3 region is CASSIPLWREGTDTQYF. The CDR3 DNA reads TGTGCCAGTAGTATCCCCCTTTGGCGGGAGGGCACAGATACGCAGTATTTT.

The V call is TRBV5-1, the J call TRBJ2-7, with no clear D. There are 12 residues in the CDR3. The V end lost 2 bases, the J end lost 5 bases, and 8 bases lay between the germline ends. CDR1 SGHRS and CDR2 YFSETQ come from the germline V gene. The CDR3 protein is CASSFPSDEQYF. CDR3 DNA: TGCGCCAGCAGCTTCCCTTCGGACGAGCAGTACTTC.

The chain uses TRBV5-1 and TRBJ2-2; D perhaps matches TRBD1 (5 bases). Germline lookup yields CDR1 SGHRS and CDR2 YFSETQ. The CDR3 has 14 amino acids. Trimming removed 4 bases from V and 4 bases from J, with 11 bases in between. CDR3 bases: TGCGCCAGCAGCGACCCCAGGGTCACCGGGGAGCTGTTTTTT. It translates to CASSDPRVTGELFF.

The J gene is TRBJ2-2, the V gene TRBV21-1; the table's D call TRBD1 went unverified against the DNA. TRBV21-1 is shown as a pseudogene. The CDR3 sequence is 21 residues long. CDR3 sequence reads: CASSKCVRYEWDRGQERELFF. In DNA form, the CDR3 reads TGTGCCAGCAGCAAGTGTGTTAGGTACGAATGGGACAGGGGGCAAGAACGGGAGCTGTTTTTT.

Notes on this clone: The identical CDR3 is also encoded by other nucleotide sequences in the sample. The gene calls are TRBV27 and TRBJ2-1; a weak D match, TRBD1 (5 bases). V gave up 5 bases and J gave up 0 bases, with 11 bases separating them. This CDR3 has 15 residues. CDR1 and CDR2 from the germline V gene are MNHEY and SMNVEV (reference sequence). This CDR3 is CASSPDRSSYNEQFF. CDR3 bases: TGTGCCAGCAGTCCAGACAGAAGCTCCTACAATGAGCAGTTCTTC.

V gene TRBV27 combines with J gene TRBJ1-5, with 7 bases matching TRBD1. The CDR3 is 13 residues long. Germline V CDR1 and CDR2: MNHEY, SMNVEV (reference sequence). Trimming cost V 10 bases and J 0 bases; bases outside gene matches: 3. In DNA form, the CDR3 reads TGTGCCACCGGGACAGATAGCAATCAGCCCCAGCATTTT. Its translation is CATGTDSNQPQHF.

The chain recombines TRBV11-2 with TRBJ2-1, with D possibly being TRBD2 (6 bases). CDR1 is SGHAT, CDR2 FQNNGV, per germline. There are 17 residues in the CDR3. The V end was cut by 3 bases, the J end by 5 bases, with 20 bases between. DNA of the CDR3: TGTGCCAGCAGCTTTGCCCTACTAGCCGAACTTAACAATGAGCAGTTCTTC. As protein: CASSFALLAELNNEQFF.

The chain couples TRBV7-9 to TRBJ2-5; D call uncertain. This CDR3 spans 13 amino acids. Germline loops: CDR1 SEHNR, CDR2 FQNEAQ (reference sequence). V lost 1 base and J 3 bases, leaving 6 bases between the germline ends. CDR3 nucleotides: TGTGCCAGCAGCTTAGTTGCGGAAGAGACCCAGTACTTC. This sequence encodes CASSLVAEETQYF. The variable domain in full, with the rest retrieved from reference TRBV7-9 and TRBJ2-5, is DTGVSQNPRHKITKRGQNVTFRCDPISEHNRLYWYRQTLGQGPEFLTYFQNEAQLEKSRLLSDRFSAERPKGSFSTLEIQRTEQGDSAMYLCASSLVAEETQYFGPGTRLLVL.

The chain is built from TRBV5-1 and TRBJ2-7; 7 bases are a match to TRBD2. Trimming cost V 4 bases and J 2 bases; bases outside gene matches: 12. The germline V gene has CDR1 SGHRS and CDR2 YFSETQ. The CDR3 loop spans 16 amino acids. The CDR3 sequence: CASSVSTAGRAYEQYF. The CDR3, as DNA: TGCGCCAGCAGCGTAAGCACTGCAGGGAGGGCCTACGAGCAGTACTTC.

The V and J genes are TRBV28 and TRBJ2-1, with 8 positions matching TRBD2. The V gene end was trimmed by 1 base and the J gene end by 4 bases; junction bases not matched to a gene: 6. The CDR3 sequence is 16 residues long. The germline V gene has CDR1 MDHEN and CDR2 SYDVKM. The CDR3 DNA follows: TGTGCCAGCAGTTTATTGCGACTAGCGTTGTACAATGAGCAGTTCTTC. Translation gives CASSLLRLALYNEQFF.

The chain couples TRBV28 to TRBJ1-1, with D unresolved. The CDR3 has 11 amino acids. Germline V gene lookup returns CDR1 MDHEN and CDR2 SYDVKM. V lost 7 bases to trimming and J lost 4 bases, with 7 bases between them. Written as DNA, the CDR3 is TGTGCCAGCACAGCGTTCACTGAAGCTTTCTTT. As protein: CASTAFTEAFF. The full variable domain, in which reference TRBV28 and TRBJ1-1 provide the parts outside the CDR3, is DVKVTQSSRYLVKRTGEKVFLECVQDMDHENMFWYRQDPGLGLRLIYFSYDVKMKEKGDIPEGYSVSREKKERFSLILESASTNQTSMYLCASTAFTEAFFGQGTRLTVV.

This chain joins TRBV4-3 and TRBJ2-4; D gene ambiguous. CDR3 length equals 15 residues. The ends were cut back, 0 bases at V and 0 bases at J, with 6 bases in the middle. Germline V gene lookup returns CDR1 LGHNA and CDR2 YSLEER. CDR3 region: CASSQDDRAKNIQYF. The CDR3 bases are TGCGCCAGCAGCCAAGATGATCGAGCCAAAAACATTCAGTACTTC.

As DNA, the CDR3 is TGTGCCAGCAGTTTCCCGACAGGGCGGAACACTGAAGCTTTCTTT. It yields the protein CASSFPTGRNTEAFF. V and J are TRBV2 and TRBJ1-1; 7 bases align to TRBD1. The length of the CDR3 is 15 residues. V gave up 5 bases and J gave up 1 base; unmatched junction bases: 7. Germline CDR1 SNHLY, CDR2 FYNNEI.

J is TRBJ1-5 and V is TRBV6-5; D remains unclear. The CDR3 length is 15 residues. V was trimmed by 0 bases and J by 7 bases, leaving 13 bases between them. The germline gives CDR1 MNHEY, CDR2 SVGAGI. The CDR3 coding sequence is TGTGCCAGCAGTTACTCCGGTCCGGGAGGCCAGCCCCAGCATTTT. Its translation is CASSYSGPGGQPQHF.